This entry concerns a single TCR beta chain. Its antigen is as yet unknown. This entry comes from a study of long-term antiretroviral therapy in people with HIV. Across the study: When the earliest samples were collected, ART was typically delayed until CD4 counts fell.

At the survey level, the v3.0 immunoSEQ assay was run. Method: immunoSEQ multiplex PCR; TCRdb's copy keeps in-frame clones and lacks some. The table lists fewer than 25,000 clones, 65% to 85% of them singletons. Findings and caveats of the study: Whichever time point was examined, clones expanded before ART dominated the repertoire.

Germline V gene data show CDR1 as SGHTA and CDR2 as FQGNSA. V was pared by 5 bases and J by 1 base, with 8 bases of the junction left unmatched. The CDR3 sequence is 16 residues long. Specimen: unsorted PBMCs, collected 1.5 years after starting antiretroviral therapy. The receptor comes from a young man with HIV. This chain joins TRBV7-2 and TRBJ2-3; TRBD2 agrees at 8 bases. CDR3 residues: CASSQRRGAGTDTQYF. The CDR3 DNA is TGTGCCAGCAGCCAGAGGCGGGGGGCGGGCACAGATACGCAGTATTTT.